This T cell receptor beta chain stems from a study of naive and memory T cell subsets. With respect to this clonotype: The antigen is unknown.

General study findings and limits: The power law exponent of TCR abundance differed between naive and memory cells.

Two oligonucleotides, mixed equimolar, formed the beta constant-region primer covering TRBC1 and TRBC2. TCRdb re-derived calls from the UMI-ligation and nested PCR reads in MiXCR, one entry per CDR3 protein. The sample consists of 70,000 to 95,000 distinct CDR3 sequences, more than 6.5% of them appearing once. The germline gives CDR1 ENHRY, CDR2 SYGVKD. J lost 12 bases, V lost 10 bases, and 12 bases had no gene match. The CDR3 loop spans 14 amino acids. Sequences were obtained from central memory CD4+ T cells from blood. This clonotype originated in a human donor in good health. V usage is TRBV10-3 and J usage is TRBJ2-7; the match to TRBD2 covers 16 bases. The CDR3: CATSETGTSGRGYF. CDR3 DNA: TGTGCCACAAGCGAGACCGGGACTAGCGGGAGGGGGTACTTC.